This T cell receptor (beta chain) was sequenced in a study of PD-1 blockade in classical Hodgkin lymphoma. Study at large: Administration of nivolumab to patients was at 3 mg/kg intravenously every 2 weeks. Study outcomes and limitations: Newly diagnosed patients were said to have less baseline TCR diversity than healthy donors did.

In its sample, this clone was seen once. The antigen remains unidentified. Germline loops: CDR1 MNHEY, CDR2 SVGAGI. This CDR3 spans 16 amino acids. Trimming took 0 bases from V and 7 from J; bases not matched to a gene: 5. The patients all showed relapse after autologous stem cell transplantation, while their brentuximab vedotin exposure varied. The protocol was immunoSEQ multiplex PCR, while the TCRdb copy is restricted to in-frame clones and leaves out a portion. The sample lists almost 100,000 clones; about nine tenths were seen once. The V gene is TRBV6-5, the J gene TRBJ1-5; 11 nucleotides align to TRBD1. The starting material was peripheral blood mononuclear cells (PBMCs), obtained at baseline. The TCR originated in a human donor with classical Hodgkin lymphoma. The CDR3 loop reads CASSYSWTGGRQPQHF. CDR3 nucleotides: TGTGCCAGCAGTTACTCCTGGACAGGGGGCAGGCAGCCCCAGCATTTT.